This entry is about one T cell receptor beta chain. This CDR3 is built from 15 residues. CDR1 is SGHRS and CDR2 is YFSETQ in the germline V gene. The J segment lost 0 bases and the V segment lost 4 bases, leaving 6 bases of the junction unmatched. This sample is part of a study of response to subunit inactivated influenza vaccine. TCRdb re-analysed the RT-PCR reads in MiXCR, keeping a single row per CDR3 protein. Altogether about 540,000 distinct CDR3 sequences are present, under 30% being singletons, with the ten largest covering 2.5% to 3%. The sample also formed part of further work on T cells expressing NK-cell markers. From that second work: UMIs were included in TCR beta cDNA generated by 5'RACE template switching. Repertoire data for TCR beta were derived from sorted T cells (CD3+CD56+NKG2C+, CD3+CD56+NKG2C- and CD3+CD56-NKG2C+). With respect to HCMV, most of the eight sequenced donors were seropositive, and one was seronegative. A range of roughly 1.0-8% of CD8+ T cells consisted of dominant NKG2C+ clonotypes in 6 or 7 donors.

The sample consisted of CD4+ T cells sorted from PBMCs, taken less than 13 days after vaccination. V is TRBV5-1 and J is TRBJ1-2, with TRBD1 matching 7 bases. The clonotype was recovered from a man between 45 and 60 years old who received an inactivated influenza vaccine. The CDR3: CASSGGTAANYGYTF. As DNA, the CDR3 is TGCGCCAGCAGCGGAGGGACAGCCGCTAACTATGGCTACACCTTC.